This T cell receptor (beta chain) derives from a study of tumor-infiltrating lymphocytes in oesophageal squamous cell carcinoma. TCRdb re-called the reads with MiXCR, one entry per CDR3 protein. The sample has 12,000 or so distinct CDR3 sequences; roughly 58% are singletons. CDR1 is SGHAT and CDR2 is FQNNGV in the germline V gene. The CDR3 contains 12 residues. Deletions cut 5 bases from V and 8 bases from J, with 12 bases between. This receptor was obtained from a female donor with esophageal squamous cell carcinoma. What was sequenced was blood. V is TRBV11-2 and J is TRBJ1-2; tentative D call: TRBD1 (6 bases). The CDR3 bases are TGTGCCAGCAGCCCACAGGGACGCGGCTACACCTTC. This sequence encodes CASSPQGRGYTF.